This T cell receptor beta chain was documented in a study of long-term antiretroviral therapy in people with HIV. Findings and limits, study-wide: Pre-ART clonal expansion yielded clones that dominated the repertoire at all time points. Subsequent to ART, diversity was augmented yet persisted below that of transplant donor controls.

Running of the v3.0 immunoSEQ assay took place at survey level. Data came from immunoSEQ multiplex PCR; TCRdb stores just in-frame clones and leaves some out. There are 30,000 to 40,000 clones in the sample; roughly 85% occur only once, and approximately 7.9% lies in the top ten. Trimming pared 1 base from V and 1 base from J, leaving 3 bases between. Germline V gene sequence: CDR1 SEHNR, CDR2 FQNEAQ (reference sequence). The CDR3 has 13 amino acids. Before they underwent DNA extraction, samples held roughly 0.95-11 million cryopreserved PBMC. As concerns this clone: As yet, its antigen is unknown.

The TCR comes from a man aged 18 to 30 with HIV. The specimen was unsorted PBMCs, collected 0.4 years before starting antiretroviral therapy. The chain links TRBV7-9 to TRBJ2-3, with D uncertain. DNA for the CDR3: TGTGCCAGCAGCTTAGGAGGCACAGATACGCAGTATTTT. This translates into CASSLGGTDTQYF. The variable domain in full, completed from reference TRBV7-9 and TRBJ2-3, reads DTGVSQNPRHKITKRGQNVTFRCDPISEHNRLYWYRQTLGQGPEFLTYFQNEAQLEKSRLLSDRFSAERPKGSFSTLEIQRTEQGDSAMYLCASSLGGTDTQYFGPGTRLTVL.